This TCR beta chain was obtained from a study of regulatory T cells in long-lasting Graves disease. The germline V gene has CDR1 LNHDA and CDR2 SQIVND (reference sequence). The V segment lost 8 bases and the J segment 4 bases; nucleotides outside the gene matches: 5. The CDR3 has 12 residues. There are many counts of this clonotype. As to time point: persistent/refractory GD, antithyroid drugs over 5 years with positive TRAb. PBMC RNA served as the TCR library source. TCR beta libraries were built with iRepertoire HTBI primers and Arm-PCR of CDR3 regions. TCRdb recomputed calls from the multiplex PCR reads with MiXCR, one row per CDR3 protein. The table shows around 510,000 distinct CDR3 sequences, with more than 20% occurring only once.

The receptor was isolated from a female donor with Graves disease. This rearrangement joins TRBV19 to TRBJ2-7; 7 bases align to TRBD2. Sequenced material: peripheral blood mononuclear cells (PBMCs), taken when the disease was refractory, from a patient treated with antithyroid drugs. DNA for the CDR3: TGTGCCAGTGGCGGCGGGAGATACGAGCAGTACTTC. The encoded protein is CASGGGRYEQYF.